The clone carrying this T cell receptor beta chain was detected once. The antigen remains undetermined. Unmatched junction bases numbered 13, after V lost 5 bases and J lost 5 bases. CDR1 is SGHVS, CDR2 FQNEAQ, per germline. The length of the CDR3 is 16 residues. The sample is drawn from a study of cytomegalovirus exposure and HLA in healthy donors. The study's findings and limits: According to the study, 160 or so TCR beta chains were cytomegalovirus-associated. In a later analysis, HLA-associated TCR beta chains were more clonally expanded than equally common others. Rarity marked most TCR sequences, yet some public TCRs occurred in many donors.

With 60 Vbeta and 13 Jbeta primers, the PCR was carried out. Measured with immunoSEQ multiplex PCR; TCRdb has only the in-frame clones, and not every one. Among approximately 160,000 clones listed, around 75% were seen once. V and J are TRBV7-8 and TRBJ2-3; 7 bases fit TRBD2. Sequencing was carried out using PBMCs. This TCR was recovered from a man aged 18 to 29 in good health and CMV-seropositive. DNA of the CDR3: TGTGCCAGCAGCCACCTAGGCCTGTCGGGGGGAGATACGCAGTATTTT. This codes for CASSHLGLSGGDTQYF.